These 23 T cell receptor beta chains were all obtained from the same sample, sequenced in a study of graft-versus-host responses after intestinal transplantation. Using immunoSEQ multiplex PCR, the repertoire was profiled, and TCRdb retains in-frame clones only, with some absent. The sample has about 51,000 clones, roughly 90% seen once. These TCRs are of unknown antigen specificity. The sequencing here drew on unstimulated CD4+ T cells sorted from spleen or lymph node cells, taken before transplant. These receptors all stem from a human donor who was the organ donor for an intestinal transplant.

The chain joins TRBV28 to TRBJ2-6; 11 bases match TRBD2. The germline gives CDR1 MDHEN, CDR2 SYDVKM. This CDR3 spans 19 amino acids. With 8 bases clipped from V and 0 bases from J, the junction kept 12 bases outside the gene matches. The CDR3 loop reads CASAPPRTSGSSGANVLTF. The DNA for the CDR3 is TGTGCCAGCGCCCCGCCGCGCACTAGCGGGAGCTCTGGGGCCAACGTCCTGACTTTC.

The rearrangement joins TRBV28 to TRBJ1-2; 7 nucleotides match TRBD1. V lost 2 bases to trimming and J lost 4 bases; unmatched junction nucleotides: 1. The CDR3 contains 13 residues. CDR1 is MDHEN, CDR2 SYDVKM, per germline. The CDR3 here is CASSLNRGYGYTF. CDR3 nucleotides: TGTGCCAGCAGTTTAAACAGGGGCTATGGCTACACCTTC.

This sequence joins TRBV5-1 and TRBJ1-4; D is possibly TRBD1 (5 bases). Germline CDR1 is SGHRS and CDR2 is YFSETQ. The CDR3 extends over 15 amino acids. Trimming cost V 3 bases and J 1 base, with 10 bases left between them. Here the CDR3 reads CASSSGGETNEKLFF. As DNA, the CDR3 is TGCGCCAGCAGCTCGGGGGGGGAAACTAATGAAAAACTGTTTTTT.

The chain links TRBV4-1 to TRBJ2-1; possibly TRBD2 for D (5 bases). The CDR3 consists of 15 residues. Trimming removed 1 base from V and 5 bases from J, with 12 bases in between. From germline, CDR1 is MGHRA and CDR2 YSYEKL. CDR3 protein: CASSQALRDNNEQFF. In nucleotides, the CDR3 is TGCGCCAGCAGCCAAGCCCTACGGGATAACAATGAGCAGTTCTTC.

CDR3 nucleotides: TGTGCCAGCAGTCCCCAACAGGGGTTGAACACTGAAGCTTTCTTT. Its protein is CASSPQQGLNTEAFF. The gene calls are TRBV27 and TRBJ1-1, with 7 bases identical to TRBD1. The J segment lost 0 bases and the V segment lost 5 bases, leaving 6 bases of the junction unmatched. This CDR3 comprises 15 residues. Germline CDR1 is MNHEY and CDR2 is SMNVEV (reference sequence).

V and J are TRBV6-1 and TRBJ1-1; D is uncertain. V was cut by 7 bases and J by 1 base, with 16 bases left in between. There are 15 residues in the CDR3. Germline lookup yields CDR1 MNHNS and CDR2 SASEGT. The CDR3 DNA reads as TGTGCCAGCAACTCTCCACGGGTGGGGAACACTGAAGCTTTCTTT. Its protein is CASNSPRVGNTEAFF.

This chain joins TRBV28 and TRBJ2-7; D remains ambiguous. V lost 6 bases and J lost 6, with 12 bases in between. The CDR3 has 12 residues. Germline V gives CDR1 MDHEN, CDR2 SYDVKM. The CDR3 nucleotides are TGTGCCAGCAGCCCGTCCTGGAGCGAGCAGTACTTC. This codes for CASSPSWSEQYF.

This clone was observed a handful of times. The chain has TRBV19 and TRBJ1-2; 9 nucleotides agree with TRBD1. The CDR3 is 13 residues long. V lost 10 bases to trimming and J lost 8 bases; unmatched junction nucleotides: 11. The germline gives CDR1 LNHDA, CDR2 SQIVND (reference sequence). In DNA form, the CDR3 reads TGTGCCACCTCGGACAGGGGATATTTGGGCTACACCTTC. Residues: CATSDRGYLGYTF.

The table lists this clone with a count of one. The V and J genes are TRBV25-1 and TRBJ1-4; 7 nucleotides line up with TRBD1. The V gene's germline CDR1 is MGHDK and CDR2 SYGVNS. The CDR3 is 15 residues long. The J segment lost 8 bases and the V segment lost 1 base, leaving 7 bases of the junction unmatched. In DNA, the CDR3 is TGTGCCAGCAGTGAATTTAGGCAGGGACAGGAAAAACTGTTTTTT. Translated, it gives CASSEFRQGQEKLFF.

This rearrangement joins TRBV6-4 to TRBJ2-7; D possibly corresponds to TRBD1 (6 bases). V lost 5 bases to trimming and J lost 1 base, with 18 bases between them. The CDR3 is 16 amino acids. CDR1 is MRHNA, CDR2 SNTAGT, per germline. The CDR3 protein is CASSPNEGTPSYEQYF. The CDR3 nucleotides read TGTGCCAGCAGTCCAAACGAAGGGACACCTTCCTACGAGCAGTACTTC.

The chain combines TRBV9 with TRBJ2-3, with TRBD2 matching 7 bases. Per germline, CDR1 SGDLS and CDR2 YYNGEE. With V trimmed by 4 bases and J by 6 bases, 11 bases remained unmatched. CDR3 length: 15 residues. The CDR3 reads CASSLWGGGADTQYF. Here the CDR3 DNA reads TGTGCCAGCAGCCTCTGGGGCGGGGGAGCGGATACGCAGTATTTT. Based on the CDR3 plus reference TRBV9 and TRBJ2-3, the full variable domain is DSGVTQTPKHLITATGQRVTLRCSPRSGDLSVYWYQQSLDQGLQFLIQYYNGEERAKGNILERFSAQQFPDLHSELNLSSLELGDSALYFCASSLWGGGADTQYFGPGTRLTVL.

V gene TRBV6-5 combines with J gene TRBJ1-3; D remains unclear. Germline CDR1 reads MNHEY; CDR2 reads SVGAGI. This CDR3 has 15 amino acids. V shed 11 bases and J shed 0 bases, with 17 bases lying between them. CDR3 in DNA: TGTGCCGCCAGCACGGCTGCGGTCTCTGGAAACACCATATATTTT. It codes for CAASTAAVSGNTIYF.

The CDR3: CSSNRADTQYF. The CDR3 region has the DNA TGCAGCTCCAACCGGGCAGATACGCAGTATTTT. The rearrangement joins TRBV29-1 to TRBJ2-3; no reliable D call. Trimming shortened V by 8 bases and J by 4 bases, and 10 bases separated the two germline ends. The CDR3 contains 11 residues. CDR1 is SQVTM, CDR2 ANQGSEA, per germline.

The chain uses TRBV6-6 and TRBJ1-5; 8 bases agree with TRBD1. The length of the CDR3 is 14 residues. V dropped 5 bases and J dropped 4; count of bases not matched to a gene: 4. Germline-derived CDR1 and CDR2 are MNHNY and SVGAGI (reference sequence). The CDR3 loop reads CASSEGDRNQPQHF. Here the CDR3 DNA reads TGTGCCAGCAGTGAGGGGGACAGGAATCAGCCCCAGCATTTT.

The table lists this clone with a count of one. J is TRBJ2-2 and V is TRBV5-4; the D gene is possibly TRBD2 (6 bases). This CDR3 has 14 amino acids. V was clipped by 4 bases and J by 2 bases, with 9 bases between them. Per germline, CDR1 SGHNT and CDR2 YYREEE (reference sequence). CDR3 amino acids: CASSLGLNTGELFF. In DNA form, the CDR3 reads TGTGCCAGCAGCCTAGGACTAAACACCGGGGAGCTGTTTTTT.

The rearrangement uses TRBV6-1 and TRBJ1-5; 9 nucleotides align to TRBD1. CDR3 size: 17 residues. The V segment lost 4 bases and the J segment 0 bases; nucleotides outside the gene matches: 7. Looked up from germline, CDR1 is MNHNS and CDR2 is SASEGT. The CDR3 DNA is TGTGCCAGCAGTGCGGACAGGGGATACTATAGCAATCAGCCCCAGCATTTT. Translated, it gives CASSADRGYYSNQPQHF.

The chain couples TRBV28 to TRBJ1-2; D is unclear. The CDR3 covers 14 residues. Trimming took 6 bases from V and 7 from J, leaving 18 bases between them. The germline CDR1 and CDR2 sequences are MDHEN and SYDVKM. The CDR3 region is CASSPLAGISGYTF. CDR3 DNA sequence: TGTGCCAGCAGCCCCCTGGCCGGGATCTCTGGCTACACCTTC.

This clone has a handful of counts. This chain uses TRBV28 with TRBJ2-7; a weak D match, TRBD1 (5 bases). In germline, CDR1 is MDHEN, CDR2 SYDVKM. The V end lost 10 bases, the J end lost 2 bases, and 18 bases lay between the germline ends. CDR3 size: 14 residues. The CDR3 region is CAIQAPGYPYEQYF. As DNA, the CDR3 is TGTGCCATCCAGGCGCCAGGGTATCCCTACGAGCAGTACTTC.

Only a few counts were recorded for this clone. The chain carries TRBV5-3 and TRBJ2-7, with 7 bases fitting TRBD2. TRBV5-3 is recorded as an ORF, its role being uncertain. The CDR3 consists of 14 residues. V lost 2 bases to trimming and J lost 2 bases; unmatched junction nucleotides: 4. CDR3 region: CARSFLGLAYEQYF. In DNA, the CDR3 is TGTGCCAGAAGCTTTTTAGGACTAGCCTACGAGCAGTACTTC.

In DNA form, the CDR3 reads TGTGCCAGCTCAAGCGGTCGGAGATACGAGCAGTACTTC. This codes for CASSSGRRYEQYF. The chain couples TRBV18 to TRBJ2-7, with D possibly being TRBD2 (5 bases). Germline CDR1 is KGHSH and CDR2 is LQKENI. CDR3 length: 13 residues. Deletions cut 5 bases from V and 4 bases from J, with 12 bases between.

CDR3 nucleotides: TGTGCCAGCAGGTCCCAGGGGGGGCTCGCTAGCGGGAGCAGACTCTACGAGCAGTACTTC. Its protein product is CASRSQGGLASGSRLYEQYF. V and J are TRBV5-5 and TRBJ2-7, with TRBD2 identical over 10 bases. With 5 bases clipped from V and 3 bases from J, the junction kept 23 bases outside the gene matches. The CDR3 sequence is 20 residues long. CDR1 and CDR2 (germline): SGHKS, YYEKEE (reference sequence).

As regards this clone: Different DNA sequences within this sample yield the same CDR3. The chain joins TRBV5-1 to TRBJ2-7, with D possibly matching TRBD1 (6 bases). Trimming left V 0 bases short and J 1 base short, with 8 bases between. Germline CDR1 reads SGHRS; CDR2 reads YFSETQ. The length of the CDR3 is 14 residues. The CDR3 sequence is CASSLAGQSYEQYF. CDR3 DNA sequence: TGCGCCAGCAGCTTGGCCGGACAGTCCTACGAGCAGTACTTC.

The chain couples TRBV7-3 to TRBJ1-3; D is ambiguous. Germline V CDR1 and CDR2: SGHTA, FQGTGA. CDR3 length: 16 amino acids. V was clipped by 2 bases and J by 0 bases, with 11 bases between them. Written as DNA, the CDR3 is TGTGCCAGCAGCTTATCTGGAGCCAACTCTGGAAACACCATATATTTT. As protein: CASSLSGANSGNTIYF.